One TCR beta chain is described in this entry. This sample stems from a study of shared clonotypes between healthy human individuals. The authors loaded 150 to 250 ng DNA, 30,000 to 35,000 T cell genomes, into sorted-subset replicate PCRs. TCRdb keeps only in-frame clones here, not all; method: immunoSEQ multiplex PCR. The sample contains roughly 1,500,000 clones, approximately 98.5% of which appear only once. CDR3 length: 15 amino acids. Germline V gene lookup returns CDR1 KGHSH and CDR2 LQKENI. V trimming: 6 bases; J trimming: 3 bases; junction bases outside the gene matches: 8. Study donors comprised healthy, HIV-negative adults devoid of recent acute infection or vaccination.

The origin of this receptor is a young man in good health. What was sequenced was naive CD4+ T cells sorted from blood. Subset of the sample: CD45RA+ positively selected. The chain recombines TRBV18 with TRBJ1-1, with 9 positions matching TRBD1. CDR3 protein: CASSPDRGSDTEAFF. CDR3 sequence (DNA): TGTGCCAGCTCGCCGGACAGGGGATCGGACACTGAAGCTTTCTTT.